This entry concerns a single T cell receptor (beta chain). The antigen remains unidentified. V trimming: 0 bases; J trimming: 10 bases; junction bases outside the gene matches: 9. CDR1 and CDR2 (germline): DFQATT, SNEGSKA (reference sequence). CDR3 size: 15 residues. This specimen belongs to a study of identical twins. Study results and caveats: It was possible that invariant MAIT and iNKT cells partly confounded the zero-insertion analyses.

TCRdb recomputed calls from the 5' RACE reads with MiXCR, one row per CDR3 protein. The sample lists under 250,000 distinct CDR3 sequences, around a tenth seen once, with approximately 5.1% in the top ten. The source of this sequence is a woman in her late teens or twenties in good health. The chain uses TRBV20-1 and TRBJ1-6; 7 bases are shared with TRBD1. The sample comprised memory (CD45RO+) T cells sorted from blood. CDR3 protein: CSARDLNRGISPLHF. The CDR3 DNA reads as TGCAGTGCTAGAGATCTAAACAGGGGAATCTCACCCCTCCACTTT.